This TCR beta chain was captured in a study of shared clonotypes between healthy human individuals. Study-wide findings and caveats: Deeper or shallower sequencing was expected to change how clonotypes are shared among donors.

About this clone itself: Its cognate antigen is unknown.

Deep was the level used in running the assay. Sequencing was performed on unsorted PBMC DNA using ten immunoSEQ deep assay plates. Only in-frame clones appear in the TCRdb table, and some are missing; sequencing was by immunoSEQ multiplex PCR. The data contain roughly 500,000 clones, 60% to 80% of them seen just once; the ten biggest clones take up about 12%. V was pared by 5 bases and J by 4 bases, with 12 bases between. This CDR3 has 13 amino acids. The germline CDR1 and CDR2 sequences are SEHNR and FQNEAQ (reference sequence). Only Caucasian adults living in Nashville, Tennessee served as donors. This chain uses TRBV7-9 with TRBJ2-7; D is ambiguous. The sample comprised PBMCs. This clonotype originated in a woman aged 40 to 50 in good health. Some clones in this sample may be carry-over from other donors' samples. The CDR3 bases are TGTGCCAGCAGCCCTCTGACCCTTTACGAGCAGTACTTC. It is translated as CASSPLTLYEQYF.